This is a list of T cell receptor beta chains from one sample in a study of blood T cells in healthy people across ages. From the 5' RACE reads, TCRdb called clonotypes with MiXCR, one entry per CDR3 protein. The data contain 950,000 to 1,200,000 distinct CDR3 sequences, about two fifths of them singletons. The sequenced sample consisted of blood. Source of these receptors: a young man in good health. The CDR3 runs from the conserved cysteine through the conserved F or W. The order of the fields is J gene, V gene, CDR3 protein.

TRBJ1-1 TRBV12-3/TRBV12-4 CASSFPANTSQAFF
TRBJ2-3 TRBV9 CASSADGGTDTQYF
TRBJ2-2 TRBV12-3/TRBV12-4 CASSTYRRPGELFF
TRBJ1-1 TRBV3-1 CASSQDGSVNQAFF
TRBJ1-2 TRBV3-1 CASSLAELGYGYTF
TRBJ1-1 TRBV24-1 CATSDSGLAEAFF
TRBJ2-3 TRBV2 CASSEAHRTAADTQYF
TRBJ2-2 TRBV20-1 CSARGPQGAGTGELFF
TRBJ1-2 TRBV12-3/TRBV12-4 CASSPVPAKGYGYTF
TRBJ1-2 TRBV20-1 CSARARTGEAYGYTF
TRBJ2-4 TRBV20-1 CSARDLDLAKNIQYF
TRBJ1-1 TRBV6-5 CASSSRRGAGTEAFF
TRBJ1-1 TRBV6-5 CASSPRPTEAFF
TRBJ2-1 TRBV6-2/TRBV6-3 CASRTTSMLEQFF
TRBJ1-5 TRBV20-1 CSAEPGAASNQPQHF
TRBJ1-2 TRBV5-1 CAGSLPTIGGDYGYTF
TRBJ2-3 TRBV4-3 CASSQDRTGQSTDTQYF
TRBJ2-3 TRBV20-1 CSALTRFTSTDTQYF
TRBJ2-3 TRBV5-1 CASSLLGGGTSSTDTQYF
TRBJ2-3 TRBV13 CASSKTGQGGTDTQYF
TRBJ2-1 TRBV10-3 CTISDVTGIYNEQFF
TRBJ2-1 TRBV2 CASSAGTSGGAHEQFF
TRBJ1-1 TRBV20-1 CSAQSAEAATEAFF
TRBJ2-5 TRBV21-1 CASTLVWASQETQYF